The clone carrying this TCR beta chain was detected once. Its target is unknown. The sample comes from a study of cytomegalovirus exposure and HLA in healthy donors. Broader study findings: As was reported, the HLA-A and HLA-B alleles of most subjects were accurately predicted from TCR beta sequences. The productive fraction for most TCR beta V segments was about 87% or about 30% in an earlier analysis.

This CDR3 contains 15 residues. Germline V lookup: CDR1 SGHNT, CDR2 YYREEE (reference sequence). V gave up 4 bases and J gave up 2 bases; unmatched junction bases: 8. With 60 Vbeta and 13 Jbeta primers, the PCR was carried out. Repertoires were generated with immunoSEQ multiplex PCR, while TCRdb's copy carries only in-frame clones and drops some. The sample lists approximately 150,000 clones; just under 85% were seen once. This rearrangement joins TRBV5-4 to TRBJ1-1; 7 bases are a match to TRBD1. The clonotype originates from a girl between 10 and 17 years old in good health and CMV-seropositive. The sample was PBMCs. In nucleotides, the CDR3 is TGTGCCAGCAGCCTGGGGGACAGATTTAACACTGAAGCTTTCTTT. This sequence encodes CASSLGDRFNTEAFF.